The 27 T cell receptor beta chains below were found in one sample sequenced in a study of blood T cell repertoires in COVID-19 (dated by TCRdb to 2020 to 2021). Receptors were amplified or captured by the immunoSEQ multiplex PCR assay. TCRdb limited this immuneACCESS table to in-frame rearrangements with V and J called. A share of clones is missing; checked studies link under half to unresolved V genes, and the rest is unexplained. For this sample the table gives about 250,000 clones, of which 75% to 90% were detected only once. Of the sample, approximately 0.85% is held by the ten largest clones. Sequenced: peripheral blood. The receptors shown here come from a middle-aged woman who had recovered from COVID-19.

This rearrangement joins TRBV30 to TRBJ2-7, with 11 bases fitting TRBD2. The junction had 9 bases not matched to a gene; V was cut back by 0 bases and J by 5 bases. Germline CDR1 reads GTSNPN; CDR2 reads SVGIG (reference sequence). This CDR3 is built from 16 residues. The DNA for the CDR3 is TGTGCCTGGAGTGTAAGGGCTAGCGGGAGGATCCACGAGCAGTACTTC. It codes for CAWSVRASGRIHEQYF. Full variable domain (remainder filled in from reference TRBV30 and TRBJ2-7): SQTIHQWPATLVQPVGSPLSLECTVEGTSNPNLYWYRQAAGRGLQLLFYSVGIGQISSEVPQNLSASRPQDRQFILSSKKLLLSDSGFYLCAWSVRASGRIHEQYFGPGTRLTVT.

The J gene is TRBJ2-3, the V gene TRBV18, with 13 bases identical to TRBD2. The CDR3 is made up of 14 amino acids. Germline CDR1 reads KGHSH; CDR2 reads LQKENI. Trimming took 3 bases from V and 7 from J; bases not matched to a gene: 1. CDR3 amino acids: CASSPGTSGNTQYF. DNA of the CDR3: TGTGCCAGCTCACCCGGGACTAGCGGGAATACGCAGTATTTT.

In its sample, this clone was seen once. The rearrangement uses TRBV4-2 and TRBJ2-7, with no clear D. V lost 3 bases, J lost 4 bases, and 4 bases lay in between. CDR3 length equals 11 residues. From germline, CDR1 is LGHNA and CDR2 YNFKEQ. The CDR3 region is CASSHNYEQYF. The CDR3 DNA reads TGTGCCAGCAGCCATAATTACGAGCAGTACTTC.

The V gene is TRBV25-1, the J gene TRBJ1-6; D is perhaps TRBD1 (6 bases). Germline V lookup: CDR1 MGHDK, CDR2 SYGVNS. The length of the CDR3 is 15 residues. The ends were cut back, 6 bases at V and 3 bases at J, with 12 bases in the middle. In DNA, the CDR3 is TGTGCCAGCAGCTCGGACAGCTACTATAATTCACCCCTCCACTTT. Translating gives CASSSDSYYNSPLHF.

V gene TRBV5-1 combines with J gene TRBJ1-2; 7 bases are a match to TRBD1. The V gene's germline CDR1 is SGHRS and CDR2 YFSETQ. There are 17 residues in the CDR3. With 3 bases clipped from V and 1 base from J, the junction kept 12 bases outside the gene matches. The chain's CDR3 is CASSWNPGQQDNYGYTF. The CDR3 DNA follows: TGCGCCAGCAGCTGGAACCCGGGACAGCAAGATAACTATGGCTACACCTTC.

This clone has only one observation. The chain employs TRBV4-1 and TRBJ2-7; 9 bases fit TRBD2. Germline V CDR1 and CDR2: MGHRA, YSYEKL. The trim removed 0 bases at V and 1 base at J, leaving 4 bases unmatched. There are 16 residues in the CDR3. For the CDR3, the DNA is TGCGCCAGCAGCCAAGATAGTGGACTAGCGTCCTACGAGCAGTACTTC. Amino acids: CASSQDSGLASYEQYF.

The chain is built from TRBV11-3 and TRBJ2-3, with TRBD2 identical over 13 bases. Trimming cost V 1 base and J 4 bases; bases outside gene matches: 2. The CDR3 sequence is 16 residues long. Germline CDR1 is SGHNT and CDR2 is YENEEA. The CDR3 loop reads CASSLALAGGADTQYF. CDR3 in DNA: TGTGCCAGCAGCTTAGCACTAGCGGGAGGGGCAGATACGCAGTATTTT.

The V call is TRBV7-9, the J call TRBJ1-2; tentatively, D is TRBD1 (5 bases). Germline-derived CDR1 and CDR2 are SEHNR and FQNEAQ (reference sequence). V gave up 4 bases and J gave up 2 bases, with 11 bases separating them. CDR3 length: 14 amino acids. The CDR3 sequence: CASSSSGTNYGYTF. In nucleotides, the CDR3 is TGTGCCAGCAGCTCAAGCGGGACGAACTATGGCTACACCTTC.

CDR3 DNA: TGTGCCAGCAGTGTCGTGGGAGGGGCGGCTAACTATGGCTACACCTTC. Its protein is CASSVVGGAANYGYTF. The chain combines TRBV6-1 with TRBJ1-2; maybe TRBD1 (5 bases). Germline V CDR1 and CDR2: MNHNS, SASEGT. Between the trimmed V and J ends, which lost 4 bases and 0 bases, there was a span of 15 bases. The CDR3 consists of 16 residues.

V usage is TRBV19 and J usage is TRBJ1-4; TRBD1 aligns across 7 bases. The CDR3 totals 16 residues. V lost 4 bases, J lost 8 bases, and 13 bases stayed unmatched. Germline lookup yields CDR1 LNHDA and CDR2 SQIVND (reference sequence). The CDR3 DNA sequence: TGTGCCAGTAGTACTCCCCTGGGACAGAACCTAGAAAAACTGTTTTTT. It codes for CASSTPLGQNLEKLFF.

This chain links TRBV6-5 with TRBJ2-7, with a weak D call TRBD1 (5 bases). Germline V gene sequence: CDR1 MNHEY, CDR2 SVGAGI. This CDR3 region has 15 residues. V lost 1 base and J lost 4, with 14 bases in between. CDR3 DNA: TGTGCCAGCAGTTACTTAGGGGCAGCCTCATACGAGCAGTACTTC. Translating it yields CASSYLGAASYEQYF.

The CDR3 DNA reads as TGTGCCAGCAGTTTATTAGCCCCAGCGGGAGTCAATGAGCAGTTCTTC. It encodes CASSLLAPAGVNEQFF. This chain joins TRBV27 and TRBJ2-1; TRBD2 aligns across 8 bases. The CDR3 covers 16 residues. CDR1 MNHEY and CDR2 SMNVEV come from the germline V gene (reference sequence). V shed 1 base and J 6 bases; nucleotides not matched to a gene: 8.

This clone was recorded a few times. CDR3 sequence (DNA): TGTGCCAGCAGCTCGGGACAGGTGGGCTCCTACGAGCAGTACTTC. This translates into CASSSGQVGSYEQYF. The chain recombines TRBV5-4 with TRBJ2-7; 8 nucleotides agree with TRBD1. Per the germline V gene, CDR1 is SGHNT and CDR2 is YYREEE (reference sequence). The CDR3 runs to 15 residues. J lost 0 bases, V lost 3 bases, and 5 bases had no gene match. The variable domain in full, with the rest retrieved from reference TRBV5-4 and TRBJ2-7, is ETGVTQSPTHLIKTRGQQVTLRCSSQSGHNTVSWYQQALGQGPQFIFQYYREEENGRGNFPPRFSGLQFPNYSSELNVNALELDDSALYLCASSSGQVGSYEQYFGPGTRLTVT.

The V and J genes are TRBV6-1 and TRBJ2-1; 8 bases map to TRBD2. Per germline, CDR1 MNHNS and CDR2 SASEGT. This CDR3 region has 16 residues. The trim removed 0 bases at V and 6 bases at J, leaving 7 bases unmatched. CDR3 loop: CASSEALREGLNEQFF. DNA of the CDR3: TGTGCCAGCAGTGAAGCACTCCGGGAGGGCCTCAATGAGCAGTTCTTC.

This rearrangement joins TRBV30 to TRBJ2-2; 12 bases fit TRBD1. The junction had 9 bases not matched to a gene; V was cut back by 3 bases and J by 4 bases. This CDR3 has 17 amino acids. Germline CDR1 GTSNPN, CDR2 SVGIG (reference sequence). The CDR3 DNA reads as TGTGCCTGGAGGGGACAGGGGGCCGGACGGGGCACCGGGGAGCTGTTTTTT. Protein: CAWRGQGAGRGTGELFF.

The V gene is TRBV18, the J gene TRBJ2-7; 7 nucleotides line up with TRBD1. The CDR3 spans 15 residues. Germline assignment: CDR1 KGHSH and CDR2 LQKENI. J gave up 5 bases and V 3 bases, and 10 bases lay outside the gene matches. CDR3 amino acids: CASSPDVGQNDEQYF. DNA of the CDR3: TGTGCCAGCTCACCGGACGTGGGACAGAACGACGAGCAGTACTTC.

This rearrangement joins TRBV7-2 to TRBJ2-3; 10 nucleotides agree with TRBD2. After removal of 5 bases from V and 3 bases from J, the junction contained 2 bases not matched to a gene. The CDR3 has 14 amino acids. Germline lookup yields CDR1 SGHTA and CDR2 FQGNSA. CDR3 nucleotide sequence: TGTGCCAGCAGCCCGGGACTAGCGACAGATACGCAGTATTTT. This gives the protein CASSPGLATDTQYF. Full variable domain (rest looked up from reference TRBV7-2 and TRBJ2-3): GAGVSQSPSNKVTEKGKDVELRCDPISGHTALYWYRQSLGQGLEFLIYFQGNSAPDKSGLPSDRFSAERTGGSVSTLTIQRTQQEDSAVYLCASSPGLATDTQYFGPGTRLTVL.

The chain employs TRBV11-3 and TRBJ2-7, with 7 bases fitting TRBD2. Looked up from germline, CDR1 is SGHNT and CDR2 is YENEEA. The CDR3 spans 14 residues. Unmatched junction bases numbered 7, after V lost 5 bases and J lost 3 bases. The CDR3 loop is CASSPAGPNYEQYF. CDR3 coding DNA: TGTGCCAGCAGCCCAGCGGGACCGAACTACGAGCAGTACTTC.

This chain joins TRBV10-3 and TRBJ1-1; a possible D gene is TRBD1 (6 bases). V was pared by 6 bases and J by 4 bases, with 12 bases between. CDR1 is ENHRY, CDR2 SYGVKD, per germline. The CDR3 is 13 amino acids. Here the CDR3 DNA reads TGTGCCATCAGCCCAGGGGATGGCACTGAAGCTTTCTTT. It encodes CAISPGDGTEAFF.

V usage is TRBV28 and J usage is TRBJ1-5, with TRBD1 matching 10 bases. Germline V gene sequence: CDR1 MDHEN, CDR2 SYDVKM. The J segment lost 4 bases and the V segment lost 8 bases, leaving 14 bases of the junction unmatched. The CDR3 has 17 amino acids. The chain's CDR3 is CASPRVPGQGRNQPQHF. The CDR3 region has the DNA TGTGCCAGCCCCCGAGTCCCGGGACAGGGGAGGAATCAGCCCCAGCATTTT.

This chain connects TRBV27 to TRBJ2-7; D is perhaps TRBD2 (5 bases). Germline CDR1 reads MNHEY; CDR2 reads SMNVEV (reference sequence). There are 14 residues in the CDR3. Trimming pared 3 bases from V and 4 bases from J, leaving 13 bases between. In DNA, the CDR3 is TGTGCCAGCAGTTTGGACTCCGGACCGTACGAGCAGTACTTC. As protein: CASSLDSGPYEQYF.

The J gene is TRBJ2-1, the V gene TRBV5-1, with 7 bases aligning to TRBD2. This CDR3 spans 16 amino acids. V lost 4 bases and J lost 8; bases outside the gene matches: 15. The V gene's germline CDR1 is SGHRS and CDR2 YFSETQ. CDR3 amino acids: CASSPTSATPPDEQFF. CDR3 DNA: TGCGCCAGCAGCCCTACTAGCGCTACCCCCCCCGATGAGCAGTTCTTC.

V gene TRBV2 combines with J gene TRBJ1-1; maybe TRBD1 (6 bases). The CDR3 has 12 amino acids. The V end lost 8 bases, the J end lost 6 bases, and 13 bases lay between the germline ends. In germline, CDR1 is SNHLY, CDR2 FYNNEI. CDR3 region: CASHRDTPEAFF. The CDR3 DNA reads TGTGCCAGCCACCGGGACACCCCTGAAGCTTTCTTT.

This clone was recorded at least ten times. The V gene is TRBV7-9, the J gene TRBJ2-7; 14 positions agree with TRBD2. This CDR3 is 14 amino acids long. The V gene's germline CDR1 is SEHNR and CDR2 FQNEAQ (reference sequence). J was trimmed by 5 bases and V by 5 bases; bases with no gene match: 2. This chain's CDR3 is CASSPTSGRDEQYF. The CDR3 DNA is TGTGCCAGCAGCCCGACTAGCGGGAGGGACGAGCAGTACTTC.

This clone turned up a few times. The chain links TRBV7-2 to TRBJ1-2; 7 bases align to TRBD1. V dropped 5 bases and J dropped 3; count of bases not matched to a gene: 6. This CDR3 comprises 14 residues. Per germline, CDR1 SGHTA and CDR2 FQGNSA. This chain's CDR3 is CASSPRGLDYGYTF. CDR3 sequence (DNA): TGTGCCAGCAGCCCCAGGGGGTTGGACTATGGCTACACCTTC.

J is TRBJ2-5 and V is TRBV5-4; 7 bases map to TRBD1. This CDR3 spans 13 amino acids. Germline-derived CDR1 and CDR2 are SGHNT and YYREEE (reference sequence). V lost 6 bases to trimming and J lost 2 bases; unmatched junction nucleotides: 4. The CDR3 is CASTLTGQETQYF. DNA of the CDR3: TGTGCCAGCACCCTGACAGGGCAAGAGACCCAGTACTTC.

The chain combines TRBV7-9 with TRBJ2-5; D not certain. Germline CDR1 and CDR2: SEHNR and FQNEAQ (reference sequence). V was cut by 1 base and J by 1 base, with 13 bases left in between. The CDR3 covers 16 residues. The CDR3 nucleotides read TGTGCCAGCAGCTTAGTTCCAGGAAACCTCCAAGAGACCCAGTACTTC. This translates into CASSLVPGNLQETQYF.